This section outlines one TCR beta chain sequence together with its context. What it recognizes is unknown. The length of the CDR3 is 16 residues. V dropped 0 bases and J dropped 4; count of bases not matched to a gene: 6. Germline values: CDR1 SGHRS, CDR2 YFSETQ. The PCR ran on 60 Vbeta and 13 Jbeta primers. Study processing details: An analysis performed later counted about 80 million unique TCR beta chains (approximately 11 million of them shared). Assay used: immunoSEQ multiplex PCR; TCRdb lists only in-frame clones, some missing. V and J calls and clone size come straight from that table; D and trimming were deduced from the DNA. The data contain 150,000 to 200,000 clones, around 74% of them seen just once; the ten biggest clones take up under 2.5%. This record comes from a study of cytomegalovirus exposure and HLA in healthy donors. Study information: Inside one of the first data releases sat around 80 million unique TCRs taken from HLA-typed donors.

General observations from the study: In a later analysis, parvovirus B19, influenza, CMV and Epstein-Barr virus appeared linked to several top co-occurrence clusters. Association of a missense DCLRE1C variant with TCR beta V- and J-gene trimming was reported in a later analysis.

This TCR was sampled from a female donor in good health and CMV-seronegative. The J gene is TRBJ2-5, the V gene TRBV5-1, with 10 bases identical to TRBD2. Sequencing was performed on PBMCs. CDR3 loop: CASSLEGLAGVETQYF. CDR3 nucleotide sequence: TGCGCCAGCAGCTTGGAGGGTCTAGCGGGGGTAGAGACCCAGTACTTC.